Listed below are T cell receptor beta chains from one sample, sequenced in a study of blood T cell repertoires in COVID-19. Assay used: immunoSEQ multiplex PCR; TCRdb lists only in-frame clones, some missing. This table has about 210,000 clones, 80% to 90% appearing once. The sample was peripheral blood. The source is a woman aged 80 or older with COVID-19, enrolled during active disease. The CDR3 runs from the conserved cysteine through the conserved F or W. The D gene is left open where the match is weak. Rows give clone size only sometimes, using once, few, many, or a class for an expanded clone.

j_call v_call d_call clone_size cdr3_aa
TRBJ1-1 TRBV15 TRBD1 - CATSRARQATGANTEAFF
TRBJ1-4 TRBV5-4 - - CASSLDRPSTNEKLFF
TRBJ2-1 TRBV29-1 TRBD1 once CSVSRTGGGGEQFF
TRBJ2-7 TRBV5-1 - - CASSLSAGSIYEQYF
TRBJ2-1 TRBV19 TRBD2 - CASSRTSGGAWYNEQFF
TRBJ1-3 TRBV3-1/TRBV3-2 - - CASSPTGRNTIYF
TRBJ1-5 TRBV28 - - CASSSVQGSGNQPQHF
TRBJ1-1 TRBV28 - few CASSPPQGFGVNTEAFF
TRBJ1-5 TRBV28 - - CASSLGGYSNQPQHF
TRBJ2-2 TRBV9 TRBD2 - CASSSASGGNTGELFF
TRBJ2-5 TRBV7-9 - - CASSSGTPVQETQYF
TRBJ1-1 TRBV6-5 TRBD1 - CASRRQGQATEAFF
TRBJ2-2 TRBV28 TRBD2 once CASSFWGGRTNTGELFF
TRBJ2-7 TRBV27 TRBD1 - CASSFRDRGKVQYF
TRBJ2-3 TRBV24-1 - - CATSDATGSTDTQYF
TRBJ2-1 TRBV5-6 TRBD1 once CASSLYGDRDYNEQFF
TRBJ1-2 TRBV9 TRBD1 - CASVRGTGSYGYTF
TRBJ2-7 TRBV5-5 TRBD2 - CASTSGSGGGSYEQYF
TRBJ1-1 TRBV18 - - CASSPLLQGQAEAFF
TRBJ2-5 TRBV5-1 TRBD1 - CASSQSTGAGGTQYF
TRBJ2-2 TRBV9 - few CASSVQGNTGELFF
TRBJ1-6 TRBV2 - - CASNEGVGNSPLHF
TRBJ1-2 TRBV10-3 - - CASRGGNYGYTF
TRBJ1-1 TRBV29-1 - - CSVAKTVLNTEAFF
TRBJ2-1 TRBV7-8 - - CASSLAKRGGPDEQFF
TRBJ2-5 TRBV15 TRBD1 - CATSRDRTAGGLGTQYF
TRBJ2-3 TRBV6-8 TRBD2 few CASSSSGTTTDTQYF
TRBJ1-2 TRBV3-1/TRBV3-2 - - CATGRGSGTNYGYTF
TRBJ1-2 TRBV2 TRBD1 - CASSPGTGVFGYTF
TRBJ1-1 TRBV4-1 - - CTSSQARGGTEAFF
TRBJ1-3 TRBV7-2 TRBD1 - CASSPTGGGANTIYF
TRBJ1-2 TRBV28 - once CASSLTDDYGYTF
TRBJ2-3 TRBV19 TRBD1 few CASNNRGLSTDTQYF
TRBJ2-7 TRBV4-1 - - CASRPSISGGGHEQYF
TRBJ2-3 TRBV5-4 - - CASSPGTDTQYF
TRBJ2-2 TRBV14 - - CASSRQGEPANTGELFF
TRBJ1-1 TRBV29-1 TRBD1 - CSVRDSGVSAFF
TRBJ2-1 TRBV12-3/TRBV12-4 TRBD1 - CASSLAGTGQFF
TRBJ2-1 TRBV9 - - CASSISGGNYNEQFF
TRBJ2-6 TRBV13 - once CASSPPDRIGSGANVLTF
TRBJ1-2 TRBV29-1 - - CSVESNGYTF
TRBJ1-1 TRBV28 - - CASSLSAGGKVEAFF
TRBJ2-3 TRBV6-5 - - CASSPAGEVTDTQYF
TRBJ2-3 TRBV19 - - CASKEGPAVTDTQYF
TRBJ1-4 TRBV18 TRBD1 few CASSLGTGLDEKLFF
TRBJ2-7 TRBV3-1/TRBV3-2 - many CASSQAPAGNSYEQYF
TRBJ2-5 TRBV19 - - CASSSRWTDEETQYF
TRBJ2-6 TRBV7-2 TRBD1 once CASSPQGLSGANVLTF